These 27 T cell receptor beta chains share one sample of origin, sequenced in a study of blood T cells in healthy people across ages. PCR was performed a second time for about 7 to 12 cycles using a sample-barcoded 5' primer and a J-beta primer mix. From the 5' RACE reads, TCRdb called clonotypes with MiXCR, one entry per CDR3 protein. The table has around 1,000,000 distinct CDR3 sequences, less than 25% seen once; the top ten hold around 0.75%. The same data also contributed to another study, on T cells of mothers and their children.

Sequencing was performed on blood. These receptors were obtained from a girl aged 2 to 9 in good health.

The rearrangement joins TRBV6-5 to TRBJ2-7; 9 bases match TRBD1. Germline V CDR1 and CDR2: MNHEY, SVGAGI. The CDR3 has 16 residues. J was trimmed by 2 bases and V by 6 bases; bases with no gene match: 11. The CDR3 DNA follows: TGTGCCAGCAGCTCGCCGTGGGGACAGGGAACCTACGAGCAGTACTTC. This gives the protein CASSSPWGQGTYEQYF.

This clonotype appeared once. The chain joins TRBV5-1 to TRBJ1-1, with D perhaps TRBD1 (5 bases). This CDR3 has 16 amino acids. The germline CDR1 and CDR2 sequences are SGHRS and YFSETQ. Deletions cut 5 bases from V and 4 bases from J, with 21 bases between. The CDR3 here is CASSLYSYEGLTEAFF. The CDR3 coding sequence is TGCGCCAGCAGTTTATACAGTTATGAGGGACTCACTGAAGCTTTCTTT.

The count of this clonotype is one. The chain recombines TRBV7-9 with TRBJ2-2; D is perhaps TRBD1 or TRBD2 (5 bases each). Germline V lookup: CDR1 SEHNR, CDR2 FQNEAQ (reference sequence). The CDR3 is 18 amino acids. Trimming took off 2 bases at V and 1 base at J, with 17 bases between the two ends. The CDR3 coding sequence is TGTGCCAGCAGCTTAATCGGGGTGGGGACGGTGAACACCGGGGAGCTGTTTTTT. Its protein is CASSLIGVGTVNTGELFF. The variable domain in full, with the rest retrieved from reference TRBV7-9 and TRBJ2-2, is DTGVSQNPRHKITKRGQNVTFRCDPISEHNRLYWYRQTLGQGPEFLTYFQNEAQLEKSRLLSDRFSAERPKGSFSTLEIQRTEQGDSAMYLCASSLIGVGTVNTGELFFGEGSRLTVL.

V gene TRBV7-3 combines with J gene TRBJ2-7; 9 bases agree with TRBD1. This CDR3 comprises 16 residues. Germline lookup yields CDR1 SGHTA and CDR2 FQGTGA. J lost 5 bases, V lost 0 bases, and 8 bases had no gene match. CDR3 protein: CASSLTWGQGKNEQYF. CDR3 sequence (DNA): TGTGCCAGCAGCTTAACTTGGGGACAGGGTAAGAACGAGCAGTACTTC.

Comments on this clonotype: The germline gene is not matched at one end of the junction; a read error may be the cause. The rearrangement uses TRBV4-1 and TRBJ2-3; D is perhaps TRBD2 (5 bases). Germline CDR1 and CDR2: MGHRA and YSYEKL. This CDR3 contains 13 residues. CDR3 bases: TGCGCCAGCAGCCAAGTCATTCGGGATACACAGTATTTT. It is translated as CASSQVIRDTQYF.

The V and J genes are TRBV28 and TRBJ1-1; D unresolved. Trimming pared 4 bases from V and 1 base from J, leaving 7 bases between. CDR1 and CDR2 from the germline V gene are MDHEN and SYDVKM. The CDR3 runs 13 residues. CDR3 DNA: TGTGCCAGCAGTTCTTCTCCGAACACTGAAGCTTTCTTT. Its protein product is CASSSSPNTEAFF.

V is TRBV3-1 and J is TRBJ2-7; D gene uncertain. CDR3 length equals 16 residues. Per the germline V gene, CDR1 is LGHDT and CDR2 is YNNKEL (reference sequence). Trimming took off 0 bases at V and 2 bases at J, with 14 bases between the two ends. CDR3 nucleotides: TGTGCCAGCAGCCAAGAAGTTCGCGCTCTCGCCTACGAGCAGTACTTC. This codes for CASSQEVRALAYEQYF.

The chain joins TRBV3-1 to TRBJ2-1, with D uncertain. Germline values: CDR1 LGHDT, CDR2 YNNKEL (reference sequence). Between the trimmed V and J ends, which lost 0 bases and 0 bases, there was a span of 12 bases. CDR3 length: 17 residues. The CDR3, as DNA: TGTGCCAGCAGCCAAGACGTCTTACGGAGCTCCTACAATGAGCAGTTCTTC. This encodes CASSQDVLRSSYNEQFF.

The CDR3 here is CSVLGQGGNTIYF. Written as DNA, the CDR3 is TGCAGCGTACTGGGACAGGGTGGAAACACCATATATTTT. The rearrangement uses TRBV29-1 and TRBJ1-3; 9 bases match TRBD1. Germline V gives CDR1 SQVTM, CDR2 ANQGSEA. V was pared by 6 bases and J by 3 bases, with 3 bases of the junction left unmatched. The CDR3 is made up of 13 amino acids.

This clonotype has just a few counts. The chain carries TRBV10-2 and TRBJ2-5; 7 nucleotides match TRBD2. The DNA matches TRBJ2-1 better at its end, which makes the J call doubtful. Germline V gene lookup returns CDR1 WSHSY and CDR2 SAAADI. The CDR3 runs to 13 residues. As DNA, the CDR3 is TGCGCCAGCGTGAGGGAGGGCTGGAATGAGCAGTTCTTC. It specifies CASVREGWNEQFF.

The CDR3 spells CASSTQLTTGEIYEQYF. CDR3 nucleotide sequence: TGCGCCAGCAGCACGCAACTTACTACAGGGGAGATCTACGAGCAGTACTTC. The chain joins TRBV4-3 to TRBJ2-7; 7 bases map to TRBD1. With V trimmed by 5 bases and J by 3 bases, 16 bases remained unmatched. The length of the CDR3 is 17 residues. Germline V lookup: CDR1 LGHNA, CDR2 YSLEER.

CDR3 bases: TGTGCCACCAGTGCTGGGACAGGGGGACCTAATGAAAAACTGTTTTTT. It is translated as CATSAGTGGPNEKLFF. The chain joins TRBV24-1 to TRBJ1-4; the match to TRBD1 covers 11 bases. The CDR3 has 16 amino acids. The germline V gene has CDR1 KGHDR and CDR2 SFDVKD. The ends lost 5 bases at V and 3 bases at J; junction bases unmatched: 4.

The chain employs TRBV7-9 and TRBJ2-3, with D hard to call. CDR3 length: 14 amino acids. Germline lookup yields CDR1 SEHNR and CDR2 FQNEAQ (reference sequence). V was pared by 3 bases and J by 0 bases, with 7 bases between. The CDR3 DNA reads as TGTGCCAGCAGCTTCGGCCTCAGCACAGATACGCAGTATTTT. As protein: CASSFGLSTDTQYF. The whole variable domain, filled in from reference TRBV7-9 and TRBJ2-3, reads DTGVSQNPRHKITKRGQNVTFRCDPISEHNRLYWYRQTLGQGPEFLTYFQNEAQLEKSRLLSDRFSAERPKGSFSTLEIQRTEQGDSAMYLCASSFGLSTDTQYFGPGTRLTVL.

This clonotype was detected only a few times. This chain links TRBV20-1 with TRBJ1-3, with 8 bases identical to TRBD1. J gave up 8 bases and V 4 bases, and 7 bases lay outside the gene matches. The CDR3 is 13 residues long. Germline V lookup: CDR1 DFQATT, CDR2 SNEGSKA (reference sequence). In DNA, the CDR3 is TGCAGTGCTACGGACAGGGTGCGAGACACCATATATTTT. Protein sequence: CSATDRVRDTIYF.

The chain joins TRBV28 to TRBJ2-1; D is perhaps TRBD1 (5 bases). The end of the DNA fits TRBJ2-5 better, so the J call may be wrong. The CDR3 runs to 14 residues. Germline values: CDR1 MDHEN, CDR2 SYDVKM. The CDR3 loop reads CASESQETIETQYF. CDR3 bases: TGTGCCAGCGAATCACAGGAGACCATAGAGACCCAGTACTTC.

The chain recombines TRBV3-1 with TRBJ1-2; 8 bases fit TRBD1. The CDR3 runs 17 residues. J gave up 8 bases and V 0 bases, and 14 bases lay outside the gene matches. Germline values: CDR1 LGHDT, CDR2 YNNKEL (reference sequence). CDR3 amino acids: CASSQEIRRTGLYGYTF. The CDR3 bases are TGTGCCAGCAGCCAAGAGATAAGAAGGACAGGGCTTTACGGCTACACCTTC.

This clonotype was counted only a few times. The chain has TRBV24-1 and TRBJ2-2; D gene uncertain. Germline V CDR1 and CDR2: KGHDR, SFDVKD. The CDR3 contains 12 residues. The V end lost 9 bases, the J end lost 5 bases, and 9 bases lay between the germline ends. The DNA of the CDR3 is TGTGCCACCTTAGGGATTACCGGGGAGCTGTTTTTT. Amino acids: CATLGITGELFF.

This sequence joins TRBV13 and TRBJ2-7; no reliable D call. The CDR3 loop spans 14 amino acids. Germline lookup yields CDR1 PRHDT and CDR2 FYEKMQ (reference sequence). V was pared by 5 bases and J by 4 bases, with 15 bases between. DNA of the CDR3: TGTGCCAGCAGCAAGACGGAGAAGGCGTACGAGCAGTACTTC. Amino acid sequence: CASSKTEKAYEQYF.

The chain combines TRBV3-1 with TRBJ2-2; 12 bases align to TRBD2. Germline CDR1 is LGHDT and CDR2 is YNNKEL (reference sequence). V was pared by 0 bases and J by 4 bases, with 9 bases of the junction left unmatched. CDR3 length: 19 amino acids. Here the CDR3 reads CASSQDDPSGRARTGELFF. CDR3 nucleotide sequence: TGTGCCAGCAGCCAAGATGATCCTAGCGGGAGGGCCCGCACCGGGGAGCTGTTTTTT.

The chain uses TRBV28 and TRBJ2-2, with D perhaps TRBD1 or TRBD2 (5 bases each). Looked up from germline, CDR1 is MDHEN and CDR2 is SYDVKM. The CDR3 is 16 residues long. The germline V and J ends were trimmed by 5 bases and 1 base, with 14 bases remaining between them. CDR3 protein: CASSTRDGRNTGELFF. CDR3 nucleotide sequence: TGTGCCAGCAGTACCCGGGACGGAAGGAACACCGGGGAGCTGTTTTTT.

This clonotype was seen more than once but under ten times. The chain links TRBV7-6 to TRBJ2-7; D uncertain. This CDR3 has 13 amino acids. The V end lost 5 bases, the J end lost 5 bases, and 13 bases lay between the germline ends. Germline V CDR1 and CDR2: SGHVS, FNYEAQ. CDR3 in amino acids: CASSHPGGDEQYF. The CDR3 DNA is TGTGCCAGCAGCCACCCGGGTGGGGACGAGCAGTACTTC.

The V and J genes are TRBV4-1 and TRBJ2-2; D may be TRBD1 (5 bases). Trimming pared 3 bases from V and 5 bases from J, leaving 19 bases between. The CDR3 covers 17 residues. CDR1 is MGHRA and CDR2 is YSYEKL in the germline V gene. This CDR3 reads CASSHNLVGAGTGELFF. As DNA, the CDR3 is TGCGCCAGCAGCCACAACCTCGTTGGGGCAGGGACCGGGGAGCTGTTTTTT.

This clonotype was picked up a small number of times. CDR3 amino acids: CASSAVSGGGGYTF. Written as DNA, the CDR3 is TGTGCCAGCAGCGCCGTTTCAGGTGGAGGGGGCTACACCTTC. This chain joins TRBV9 and TRBJ1-2; D remains unclear. The CDR3 sequence is 14 residues long. CDR1 is SGDLS, CDR2 YYNGEE, per germline. V was trimmed by 3 bases and J by 8 bases, leaving 17 bases between them.

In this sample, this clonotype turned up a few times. CDR3 bases: TGTGCCAGCAGCCCACTTGCGGCCAAAAACATTCAGTACTTC. It is translated as CASSPLAAKNIQYF. The V and J genes are TRBV7-3 and TRBJ2-4, with D unclear. In germline, CDR1 is SGHTA, CDR2 FQGTGA. This CDR3 region has 14 residues. Trimming shortened V by 5 bases and J by 1 base, and 9 bases separated the two germline ends.

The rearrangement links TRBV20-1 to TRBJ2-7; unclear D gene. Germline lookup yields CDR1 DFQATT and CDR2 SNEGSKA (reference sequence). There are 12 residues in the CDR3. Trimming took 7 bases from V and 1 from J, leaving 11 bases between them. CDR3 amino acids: CSGRRDSYEQYF. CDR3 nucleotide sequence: TGCAGTGGGCGGCGAGATTCCTACGAGCAGTACTTC.

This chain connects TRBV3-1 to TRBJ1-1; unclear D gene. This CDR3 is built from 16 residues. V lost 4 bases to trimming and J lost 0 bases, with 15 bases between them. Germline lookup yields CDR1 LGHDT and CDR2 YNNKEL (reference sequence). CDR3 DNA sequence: TGTGCCAGCAGCCCACCGGGAGAGATCATGAACACTGAAGCTTTCTTT. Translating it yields CASSPPGEIMNTEAFF.

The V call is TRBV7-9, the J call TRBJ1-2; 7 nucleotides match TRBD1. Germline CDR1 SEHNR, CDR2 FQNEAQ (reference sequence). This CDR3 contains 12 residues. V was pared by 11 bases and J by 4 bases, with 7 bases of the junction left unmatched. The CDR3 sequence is CAGTRQGYGYTF. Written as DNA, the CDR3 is TGTGCCGGGACAAGACAGGGCTATGGCTACACCTTC.